The 31 T cell receptor beta chains listed next were all sequenced from one sample in a study of CD8+ T cells in alopecia areata. Treatment defined: oral pan-JAK inhibitor, 5-10 mg twice daily. In each case, RNA was isolated and then reverse transcribed into cDNA as the sequencing template. Only in-frame clones appear in the TCRdb table, and some are missing; sequencing was by immunoSEQ multiplex PCR. The sample carries some 95,000 clones, roughly 46% recorded once. Sequencing was performed on CD8+ T cells sorted from blood, taken at week 24, from a patient treated with tofacitinib. These receptors came from a human donor with alopecia areata.

The chain uses TRBV4-1 and TRBJ1-2, with D unresolved. V was pared by 2 bases and J by 1 base, with 11 bases between. CDR3 length equals 15 residues. Germline values: CDR1 MGHRA, CDR2 YSYEKL. The CDR3 reads CASSQIPFGNYGYTF. CDR3 sequence (DNA): TGCGCCAGCAGCCAAATTCCCTTCGGTAACTATGGCTACACCTTC.

The sample holds a few counts of this clone. V usage is TRBV15 and J usage is TRBJ2-5; 15 positions agree with TRBD2. J was trimmed by 5 bases and V by 0 bases; bases with no gene match: 4. Germline values: CDR1 LNHNV, CDR2 YYDKDF (reference sequence). The CDR3 length is 17 residues. CDR3 DNA: TGTGCCACCAGCAGAGATAGAGGACTAGCGGGAGGGGAGACCCAGTACTTC. The encoded protein is CATSRDRGLAGGETQYF.

The chain joins TRBV9 to TRBJ1-1; D remains unclear. Germline CDR1 and CDR2: SGDLS and YYNGEE. The V gene lost 4 bases and the J gene lost 1 base, with 8 bases spanning the gap. This CDR3 is 13 amino acids long. CDR3 region: CASSPSGNTEAFF. CDR3 in DNA: TGTGCCAGCAGCCCCTCAGGGAACACTGAAGCTTTCTTT.

V gene TRBV7-6 combines with J gene TRBJ1-2; no firm D call. Trimming took off 8 bases at V and 0 bases at J, with 13 bases between the two ends. Germline CDR1 SGHVS, CDR2 FNYEAQ. The CDR3 is 14 residues long. The CDR3 loop is CASRGLSPNYGYTF. The CDR3 DNA follows: TGTGCCAGCCGAGGACTGTCGCCTAACTATGGCTACACCTTC.

The J gene is TRBJ2-5, the V gene TRBV13; 7 nucleotides line up with TRBD1. Germline CDR1 reads PRHDT; CDR2 reads FYEKMQ (reference sequence). Germline trimming cut 3 bases from V and 5 bases from J; bases unmatched to any gene: 3. The CDR3 contains 13 residues. As DNA, the CDR3 is TGTGCCAGCAGCTTGAGGGGGCAGGAGACCCAGTACTTC. This translates into CASSLRGQETQYF.

The chain combines TRBV7-2 with TRBJ1-2; 7 bases fit TRBD1. Germline CDR1 and CDR2: SGHTA and FQGNSA. V was pared by 8 bases and J by 4 bases, with 7 bases of the junction left unmatched. The CDR3 consists of 13 residues. CDR3 DNA: TGTGCCAGCTTTGGACAGGCGGGCTATGGCTACACCTTC. It specifies CASFGQAGYGYTF.

CDR3 in amino acids: CASSSRPDGGYNEQFF. The DNA for the CDR3 is TGTGCCAGCAGTTCCCGACCCGATGGTGGGTACAATGAGCAGTTCTTC. The chain joins TRBV27 to TRBJ2-1; D remains unclear. The germline CDR1 and CDR2 sequences are MNHEY and SMNVEV (reference sequence). V was trimmed by 4 bases and J by 4 bases, leaving 17 bases between them. CDR3 length equals 16 residues.

This rearrangement joins TRBV7-9 to TRBJ2-7; 10 nucleotides match TRBD2. CDR1 SEHNR and CDR2 FQNEAQ come from the germline V gene (reference sequence). The V segment lost 5 bases and the J segment 4 bases; nucleotides outside the gene matches: 14. The CDR3 covers 17 residues. The CDR3: CASSPRRGLAEKYEQYF. The CDR3 coding sequence is TGTGCCAGCAGCCCCCGTCGCGGACTAGCGGAAAAATACGAGCAGTACTTC.

This clone was observed a single time. This chain uses TRBV27 with TRBJ2-5; 10 bases line up with TRBD2. The CDR3 length is 16 residues. Germline-derived CDR1 and CDR2 are MNHEY and SMNVEV (reference sequence). The trim removed 3 bases at V and 5 bases at J, leaving 9 bases unmatched. CDR3 nucleotides: TGTGCCAGCAGTTTGTCCGGACTAGCGGCAGGGGAGACCCAGTACTTC. This gives the protein CASSLSGLAAGETQYF.

This chain links TRBV11-2 with TRBJ2-5; D perhaps matches TRBD1 (6 bases). The length of the CDR3 is 15 residues. Trimming removed 1 base at V and 1 base at J, with 10 bases between. From germline, CDR1 is SGHAT and CDR2 FQNNGV. The CDR3 DNA is TGTGCCAGCAGCTTAGGGGACAAGCTCCAAGAGACCCAGTACTTC. Amino acids: CASSLGDKLQETQYF.

This clone was observed a few times. The rearrangement joins TRBV19 to TRBJ2-6; D is unresolved. The CDR3 has 15 residues. Trimming removed 4 bases at V and 5 bases at J, with 12 bases between. Germline V gives CDR1 LNHDA, CDR2 SQIVND (reference sequence). The CDR3 sequence: CASSSRANRANVLTF. The CDR3 DNA follows: TGTGCCAGTAGTAGCCGGGCTAACAGGGCCAACGTCCTGACTTTC.

There are a few counts of this clone. The rearrangement uses TRBV30 and TRBJ2-7; no definite D call. The V gene's germline CDR1 is GTSNPN and CDR2 SVGIG (reference sequence). V lost 4 bases and J lost 7, with 17 bases in between. The CDR3 runs 13 residues. The CDR3 nucleotides read TGTGCCTGGACCGCGGCGTCCCAAGGGGAGCAGTACTTC. As protein: CAWTAASQGEQYF.

The chain couples TRBV27 to TRBJ1-5; D remains ambiguous. CDR1 is MNHEY, CDR2 SMNVEV, per germline (reference sequence). V was shortened by 5 bases and J by 3 bases, with 11 bases between the two germline ends. This CDR3 spans 14 amino acids. The CDR3 DNA reads as TGTGCCAGCAGTGATCGGGGAGACAATCAGCCCCAGCATTTT. Its translation: CASSDRGDNQPQHF.

This clone was seen only a few times. J is TRBJ2-7 and V is TRBV5-5, with 10 bases matching TRBD1. Trimming removed 2 bases from V and 3 bases from J; junction bases left unmatched: 8. This CDR3 is 16 amino acids long. Germline loops: CDR1 SGHKS, CDR2 YYEKEE (reference sequence). The CDR3 nucleotides read TGTGCCAGCAGCTTTAGACAGGGGGCTCTTCGCTACGAGCAGTACTTC. Amino acids: CASSFRQGALRYEQYF.

This clone was seen only a few times. The V gene is TRBV7-6, the J gene TRBJ2-7; D is uncertain. Germline V gives CDR1 SGHVS, CDR2 FNYEAQ. The CDR3 totals 15 residues. Trimming removed 5 bases from V and 5 bases from J, with 19 bases in between. For the CDR3, the DNA is TGTGCCAGCAGCCCCCGTCGAGAGGTGTCACACGAGCAGTACTTC. It is translated as CASSPRREVSHEQYF.

The rearrangement uses TRBV20-1 and TRBJ2-1; D is unresolved. In germline, CDR1 is DFQATT, CDR2 SNEGSKA (reference sequence). CDR3 length equals 10 residues. The ends were cut back, 3 bases at V and 10 bases at J, with 7 bases in the middle. The CDR3 nucleotides are TGCAGTGCTAGCATCGGAGAGCAGTTCTTC. Its translation: CSASIGEQFF.

This clone came up once. This chain links TRBV6-6 with TRBJ1-5; no reliable D call. The V end was cut by 5 bases, the J end by 4 bases, with 9 bases between. The germline V gene has CDR1 MNHNY and CDR2 SVGAGI (reference sequence). CDR3 length: 13 amino acids. The DNA for the CDR3 is TGTGCCAGCAGTGACGAATGGAATCAGCCCCAGCATTTT. Translated: CASSDEWNQPQHF.

This clone has a handful of counts. The J gene is TRBJ2-1, the V gene TRBV4-1; no reliable D call. The germline V and J ends were trimmed by 0 bases and 3 bases, with 9 bases remaining between them. Germline V CDR1 and CDR2: MGHRA, YSYEKL. The CDR3 is 15 residues long. This CDR3 is CASSQEYPLYNEQFF. The CDR3 DNA sequence: TGCGCCAGCAGCCAAGAGTATCCTCTCTACAATGAGCAGTTCTTC.

This clone was counted only a few times. The rearrangement uses TRBV27 and TRBJ2-1, with TRBD1 identical over 9 bases. J lost 7 bases, V lost 0 bases, and 4 bases had no gene match. This CDR3 has 15 amino acids. Germline CDR1 MNHEY, CDR2 SMNVEV (reference sequence). The CDR3 region is CASSLSGTGLNEQFF. The DNA for the CDR3 is TGTGCCAGCAGTTTATCCGGGACAGGGTTGAATGAGCAGTTCTTC.

The genes are TRBV27 and TRBJ2-1, with D perhaps matching TRBD2 (6 bases). Germline CDR1 and CDR2: MNHEY and SMNVEV (reference sequence). The CDR3 is 15 amino acids. Trimming took 4 bases from V and 8 from J, leaving 18 bases between them. CDR3 DNA: TGTGCCAGCAGTTCCCTCCCCCCAGGGAGGCATGAGCAGTTCTTC. Translation: CASSSLPPGRHEQFF.

Of note for this clone: At one of its ends the junction is not consistent with the germline gene, which may arise from a read error. The chain is built from TRBV5-1 and TRBJ2-7; D may be TRBD1 (6 bases). Germline CDR1 SGHRS, CDR2 YFSETQ. The length of the CDR3 is 13 residues. CDR3 in amino acids: CASSLVTGTLEDF. DNA for the CDR3: TGCGCCAGCAGCTTGGTAACCGGGACACTCGAGGACTTC.

The rearrangement uses TRBV7-8 and TRBJ2-5; maybe TRBD1 (5 bases). The CDR3 sequence is 14 residues long. CDR1 is SGHVS and CDR2 is FQNEAQ in the germline V gene. Trimming pared 5 bases from V and 2 bases from J, leaving 12 bases between. CDR3: CASSPWQGQETQYF. CDR3 coding DNA: TGTGCCAGCAGCCCGTGGCAGGGTCAAGAGACCCAGTACTTC.

The rearrangement joins TRBV10-3 to TRBJ2-1, with 9 nucleotides matching TRBD1. The CDR3 runs 14 residues. Germline values: CDR1 ENHRY, CDR2 SYGVKD. V shed 10 bases, J shed 4 bases, and the junction held 8 bases outside the gene matches. The CDR3 protein is CATLGQGAYNEQFF. CDR3 bases: TGTGCCACCCTGGGACAGGGCGCGTACAATGAGCAGTTCTTC.

This clone was detected only a few times. The J gene is TRBJ2-7, the V gene TRBV5-1, with a possible D match to TRBD1 (6 bases). V lost 0 bases to trimming and J lost 3 bases, with 13 bases between them. The CDR3 spans 15 residues. Germline assignment: CDR1 SGHRS and CDR2 YFSETQ. This CDR3 is CASSLDRDNFYEQYF. The CDR3 bases are TGCGCCAGCAGCTTGGACAGGGACAACTTCTACGAGCAGTACTTC.

This chain's CDR3 is CAWSVLAVGVSYEQYF. The CDR3 DNA reads as TGTGCCTGGAGTGTCCTCGCCGTGGGTGTATCCTACGAGCAGTACTTC. J is TRBJ2-7 and V is TRBV30; D is uncertain. The CDR3 spans 16 residues. Germline loops: CDR1 GTSNPN, CDR2 SVGIG (reference sequence). V lost 0 bases to trimming and J lost 1 base, with 16 bases between them. Based on the CDR3 plus reference TRBV30 and TRBJ2-7, the full variable domain is SQTIHQWPATLVQPVGSPLSLECTVEGTSNPNLYWYRQAAGRGLQLLFYSVGIGQISSEVPQNLSASRPQDRQFILSSKKLLLSDSGFYLCAWSVLAVGVSYEQYFGPGTRLTVT.

V gene TRBV16 combines with J gene TRBJ1-5; perhaps TRBD1 as D (5 bases). The germline V gene has CDR1 KGHSY and CDR2 FQNENV. The ends were cut back, 4 bases at V and 4 bases at J, with 11 bases in the middle. The CDR3 is 14 residues long. CDR3 protein: CASSRAGGNQPQHF. As DNA, the CDR3 is TGTGCCAGCAGCCGAGCCGGGGGAAATCAGCCCCAGCATTTT.

In its sample, this clone was seen once. The rearrangement uses TRBV2 and TRBJ1-1, with 8 bases identical to TRBD1. The junction had 5 bases not matched to a gene; V was cut back by 7 bases and J by 1 base. CDR3 size: 14 residues. The V gene's germline CDR1 is SNHLY and CDR2 FYNNEI. CDR3 sequence reads: CASIRGQANTEAFF. The CDR3 DNA reads as TGTGCCAGCATCCGGGGACAGGCGAACACTGAAGCTTTCTTT.

In this sample, this clone turned up a few times. This chain connects TRBV6-1 to TRBJ2-1; 12 positions match TRBD2. Germline assignment: CDR1 MNHNS and CDR2 SASEGT. V dropped 3 bases and J dropped 7; count of bases not matched to a gene: 1. The CDR3 covers 14 residues. Here the CDR3 reads CASSDGTSGNEQFF. The CDR3 coding sequence is TGTGCCAGCAGTGACGGGACTAGCGGGAATGAGCAGTTCTTC.

The chain joins TRBV4-1 to TRBJ2-4, with 9 nucleotides matching TRBD2. V shed 1 base and J 1 base; nucleotides not matched to a gene: 5. Germline V gene lookup returns CDR1 MGHRA and CDR2 YSYEKL. CDR3 length equals 17 residues. CDR3 residues: CASSQVQAGGAKNIQYF. For the CDR3, the DNA is TGCGCCAGCAGCCAAGTCCAAGCGGGAGGTGCCAAAAACATTCAGTACTTC.

This clone occurred a few times. The chain uses TRBV2 and TRBJ2-7; no firm D call. The CDR3 spans 14 residues. Germline CDR1 and CDR2: SNHLY and FYNNEI. With 3 bases removed from V and 0 bases from J, the gap between germline ends came to 9 bases. CDR3 bases: TGTGCCAGCAGTGACACGGGTGTCTCCTACGAGCAGTACTTC. Protein sequence: CASSDTGVSYEQYF.

This clone was detected only a few times. The chain recombines TRBV6-5 with TRBJ2-5; 7 bases map to TRBD2. The germline gives CDR1 MNHEY, CDR2 SVGAGI. This CDR3 spans 14 amino acids. V shed 0 bases and J 4 bases; nucleotides not matched to a gene: 2. Here the CDR3 DNA reads TGTGCCAGCAGTTACTCGGGAGGGGCAGAGACCCAGTACTTC. Translating it yields CASSYSGGAETQYF.